The rows below give T cell receptor beta chains drawn from one sample of a study of OX40 agonist ivuxolimab in advanced cancers. Using immunoSEQ multiplex PCR, the repertoire was profiled, and TCRdb retains in-frame clones only, with some absent. This sample has over 150,000 clones; roughly 92% occur once, and the top ten carry around 0.28%. The material was CD4+ or CD8+ T cells sorted from blood, obtained in a trial of the OX40 agonist ivuxolimab. These receptors came from an adult with an advanced solid tumor such as melanoma, head and neck, liver or kidney cancer. Each CDR3 is given with its conserved first and last residue.

>TRBV19
CASSIDEQNTEAFF
>TRBV27
CASSSPDRGFQPQHF
>TRBV6-1
CASSPYDRDFEKLFF
>TRBV7-2
CASSLMAGVGNTIYF
>TRBV7-8
CASSFAGTDNTEAFF
>TRBV6-5
CASSTSGNTIYF
>TRBV7-9
CASSPRRLADPLKQYF
>TRBV7-2
CASSSGTGKETQYF
>TRBV29-1
CSVRDSIQETQYF
>TRBV6-5
CASSAGQGYGYTF
>TRBV6-5
CASREDYYEQYF
>TRBV10-3
CATEAGGNEQFF
>TRBV6-1
CAIPRGEGTEAFF
>TRBV5-1
CASSSGTSPTNEQFF
>TRBV7-2
CASSLAGAYGYTF